Listed below are T cell receptor beta chains from one sample, sequenced in a study of Ad26.COV2.S vaccination and SARS-CoV-2 variants. Sequencing used immunoSEQ multiplex PCR; TCRdb keeps in-frame clones, though not all of them. The data hold approximately 500,000 clones, with roughly 85% observed a single time. The sequencing used peripheral blood, collected in a trial of Ad26.COV2.S vaccine versus placebo. These receptors originate from a person between 18 and 65 years old who received the Ad26.COV2.S COVID-19 vaccine or a placebo. Both conserved end residues are part of each CDR3. The order of the fields is V gene, J gene, clone size, D gene, CDR3 DNA, CDR3 protein. The D gene is left open where the match is weak. Clone size appears in some rows only: once, few, many, or a class for an expanded clone.

>TRBV7-9|TRBJ1-5|.|.
TGTGCCAGCAGCCCTCGACAGGTAGGGGTCAGTCAGCCCCAGCATTTT
CASSPRQVGVSQPQHF
>TRBV4-2|TRBJ2-1|.|.
TGTGCCAGCAGCCAAGACTCAGCTAGGGAGCAGTTCTTC
CASSQDSAREQFF
>TRBV3-1/TRBV3-2|TRBJ1-5|.|.
TGTGCCAGCAGCCAAGATGGGTGGGGAAACGATCAGCCCCAGCATTTT
CASSQDGWGNDQPQHF
>TRBV28|TRBJ2-5|.|.
TGTGCCAGCAGTTTATGGAACCCACCGACCCAGTACTTC
CASSLWNPPTQYF
>TRBV18|TRBJ2-2|.|.
TGTGCCAGCTCACCTAGTCAGGCGAACACCGGGGAGCTGTTTTTT
CASSPSQANTGELFF
>TRBV2|TRBJ2-3|.|.
TGTGCCAGCAGTGGGGTGATCACAGATACGCAGTATTTT
CASSGVITDTQYF
>TRBV12-3/TRBV12-4|TRBJ2-7|.|.
TGTGCCAGCAGTTTAGACTCCTCCTACGAGCAGTACTTC
CASSLDSSYEQYF
>TRBV9|TRBJ2-2|.|.
TGTGCCAGCAGCGTCTCGGGGGTGGGATTCTCGAACACCGGGGAGCTGTTTTTT
CASSVSGVGFSNTGELFF
>TRBV18|TRBJ1-2|.|.
TGTGCCAGCTCACCAGGACAGCGTACTAACTATGGCTACACCTTC
CASSPGQRTNYGYTF
>TRBV7-2|TRBJ2-3|.|TRBD2
TGTGCCAGCAGTCGGACTAGCGCAAGCACAGATACGCAGTATTTT
CASSRTSASTDTQYF
>TRBV5-1|TRBJ2-6|once|TRBD1
TGCGCCAGCAGCTTTAACCGGGACAGGGCGTCTGGGGCCAACGTCCTGACTTTC
CASSFNRDRASGANVLTF
>TRBV27|TRBJ2-7|.|TRBD2
TGTGCCAGCAGCTCCGGGACTAGAGTTGAGCAGTACTTC
CASSSGTRVEQYF
>TRBV18|TRBJ1-1|.|.
TGTGCCAGCTCTGGGCAGGGAAGCGCTGAAGCTTTCTTT
CASSGQGSAEAFF
>TRBV30|TRBJ2-7|.|.
TGTGCCTGGAGTGGACAGGGGAGGGGGTACGAGCAGTACTTC
CAWSGQGRGYEQYF
>TRBV6-6|TRBJ2-6|once|TRBD1
TGTGCCAGCAGTCCGGGACAGGGACTCTCTGGGGCCAACGTCCTGACTTTC
CASSPGQGLSGANVLTF
>TRBV19|TRBJ1-4|.|.
TGTGCCAGTAGTGCGGGGGCCCAAAATGAAAAACTGTTTTTT
CASSAGAQNEKLFF
>TRBV18|TRBJ1-2|.|.
TGTGCCAGCTCACCAGGGCAGTTCTATGGCTACACCTTC
CASSPGQFYGYTF
>TRBV28|TRBJ2-1|.|.
TGTGCCAGCAGTTTAGATTATAGGGGATCGCGTTACAATGAGCAGTTCTTC
CASSLDYRGSRYNEQFF
>TRBV6-2/TRBV6-3|TRBJ2-1|.|TRBD2
TGTGCCAGCAGTTACATAGCGGGAGGGCCGGTTCGGTTGGATGAGCAGTTCTTC
CASSYIAGGPVRLDEQFF
>TRBV19|TRBJ2-1|few|.
TGTGCCAGTAGTCGCCCGGGAGTGGCCTACAATGAGCAGTTCTTC
CASSRPGVAYNEQFF
>TRBV7-2|TRBJ2-1|.|.
TGTGCCAGCAGCCCGCCCCGGGGGTACAATGAGCAGTTCTTC
CASSPPRGYNEQFF
>TRBV28|TRBJ1-1|.|.
TGTGCCAGCAGCACGGGACTTATGGCTTTCTTT
CASSTGLMAFF
>TRBV28|TRBJ1-6|.|.
TGTGCCAGCAGTTTAACCACCGGGACCTATAATTCACCCCTCCACTTT
CASSLTTGTYNSPLHF
>TRBV19|TRBJ1-1|.|.
TGTGCCAGTAAGCCCAAAAGATGGTTAACCACTGAAGCTTTCTTT
CASKPKRWLTTEAFF
>TRBV5-6|TRBJ2-7|few|.
TGTGCCAGCAGCTTCCGGGCTCCTCACTCCTACGAGCAGTACTTC
CASSFRAPHSYEQYF
>TRBV28|TRBJ2-7|.|.
TGTGCCAGCAGTTCTATACATTTGGCGGAGTTTCTCGGCGAGCAGTACTTC
CASSSIHLAEFLGEQYF
>TRBV5-1|TRBJ1-1|.|.
TGCGCCAGCAGCTTGGCCAGGAACACTGAAGCTTTCTTT
CASSLARNTEAFF
>TRBV30|TRBJ1-1|.|.
TGTGCCTGGGAAGGCGGCTGGAAAGCTTTCTTT
CAWEGGWKAFF
>TRBV27|TRBJ1-2|.|.
TGTGCCAGTGCGACCGGCGACTATGGCTACACCTTC
CASATGDYGYTF
>TRBV5-8|TRBJ1-1|.|TRBD1
TGTGCCAGCAGCCTGGACAGGCTTACCGAAGCTTTCTTT
CASSLDRLTEAFF
>TRBV5-1|TRBJ2-7|.|.
TGCGCCAGCAGCTTGGCCGTGGGGCGCAAAGGGATCTACGAGCAGTACTTC
CASSLAVGRKGIYEQYF
>TRBV2|TRBJ1-1|.|.
TGTGCCAGCAGGAACAGGGACTACACTGAAGCTTTCTTT
CASRNRDYTEAFF
>TRBV28|TRBJ2-5|.|TRBD1
TGTGCCAGCAGTTCCCCGATTGGACAGGGGGAGACCCAGTACTTC
CASSSPIGQGETQYF
>TRBV18|TRBJ1-5|.|TRBD1
TGTGCCAGCTCCCGCGACAGGGGGGACTATCAGCCCCAGCATTTT
CASSRDRGDYQPQHF
>TRBV9|TRBJ1-1|.|.
TGTGCCAGCAGCGTAGAACCGTTCACTGAAGCTTTCTTT
CASSVEPFTEAFF
>TRBV21-1|TRBJ2-3|.|.
TGTGCCAGCAGCAAGGGCCCCGATCCGGAGGAGTATTTT
CASSKGPDPEEYF
>TRBV4-2|TRBJ1-2|.|TRBD1
TGTGCCAGCAGCCAACAGGGACAGGGCGGCTACACCTTC
CASSQQGQGGYTF
>TRBV18|TRBJ1-5|.|.
TGTGCCAGCTCACCAACCGGGGCCCCCCCCAATCAGCGTCAGCCCCAGCATTTT
CASSPTGAPPNQRQPQHF
>TRBV3-1/TRBV3-2|TRBJ2-7|once|TRBD2
TGTGCCAGCAGCCTCACTAGCGGGAGCTCCTACGAGCAGTACTTC
CASSLTSGSSYEQYF
>TRBV5-4|TRBJ1-5|.|.
TGTGCCAGCAGCTTGGAGCCCGCAAATCAGCCCCAGCATTTT
CASSLEPANQPQHF
>TRBV30|TRBJ1-1|.|.
TGTGCCTGGAGTGTACTCGGTGTGTGGGGGCAATCGGACACTGAAGCTTTCTTT
CAWSVLGVWGQSDTEAFF
>TRBV15|TRBJ2-5|once|.
TGTGCCACCAGCAGAGATCTAAGAGAAGAGACCCAGTACTTC
CATSRDLREETQYF
>TRBV5-6|TRBJ1-1|.|TRBD1
TGTGCCAGTCAGGGGGGCGGCCTGAACACTGAAGCTTTCTTT
CASQGGGLNTEAFF
>TRBV5-1|TRBJ2-5|.|.
TGCGCCAGCAGCTTGGTCGAGGGACAAGAGACCCAGTACTTC
CASSLVEGQETQYF
>TRBV19|TRBJ2-2|.|TRBD2
TGTGCCAGTAGTAAGGGACTAGCGGACGGGGAGCTGTTTTTT
CASSKGLADGELFF
>TRBV9|TRBJ1-1|.|.
TGTGCCAGCAGCGTAGCTATCCGGGCCTCGGACACTGAAGCTTTCTTT
CASSVAIRASDTEAFF
>TRBV12-3/TRBV12-4|TRBJ1-6|.|.
TGTGCCAGCAGTAAGACAGCTAATTCACCCCTCCACTTT
CASSKTANSPLHF
>TRBV19|TRBJ2-5|.|.
TGTGCCAGTAGTATTTGGGGACGACAAGAGACCCAGTACTTC
CASSIWGRQETQYF
>TRBV7-2|TRBJ2-1|once|.
TGTGCCAGCAGCCCCCAAGTTACGTCCCACAATGAGCAGTTCTTC
CASSPQVTSHNEQFF
>TRBV7-6|TRBJ2-1|.|TRBD2
TGTGCCAGCAGCTTAGCGTCGCCAGCGGGAGGGCTTTACAATGAGCAGTTCTTC
CASSLASPAGGLYNEQFF
>TRBV30|TRBJ2-1|.|TRBD2
TGTGCCTGGAATGCGGGAGTAACCTACAATGAGCAGTTCTTC
CAWNAGVTYNEQFF
>TRBV7-6|TRBJ2-3|.|TRBD1
TGTGCCAGCAGCTTAGCGGGCATATCAACAGGGGCCCATACGCAGTATTTT
CASSLAGISTGAHTQYF
>TRBV2|TRBJ1-1|.|TRBD1
TGTGCCAGCCAGAGTCAGGGGGGGAACACTGAAGCTTTCTTT
CASQSQGGNTEAFF
>TRBV2|TRBJ2-7|.|.
TGTGCCAGCAGTTCGACGGGGTCCGAGCAGTACTTC
CASSSTGSEQYF
>TRBV5-1|TRBJ2-7|.|TRBD1
TGCGCCAGCAGGAAGACAGGGGTCCCCCACGAGCAGTACTTC
CASRKTGVPHEQYF